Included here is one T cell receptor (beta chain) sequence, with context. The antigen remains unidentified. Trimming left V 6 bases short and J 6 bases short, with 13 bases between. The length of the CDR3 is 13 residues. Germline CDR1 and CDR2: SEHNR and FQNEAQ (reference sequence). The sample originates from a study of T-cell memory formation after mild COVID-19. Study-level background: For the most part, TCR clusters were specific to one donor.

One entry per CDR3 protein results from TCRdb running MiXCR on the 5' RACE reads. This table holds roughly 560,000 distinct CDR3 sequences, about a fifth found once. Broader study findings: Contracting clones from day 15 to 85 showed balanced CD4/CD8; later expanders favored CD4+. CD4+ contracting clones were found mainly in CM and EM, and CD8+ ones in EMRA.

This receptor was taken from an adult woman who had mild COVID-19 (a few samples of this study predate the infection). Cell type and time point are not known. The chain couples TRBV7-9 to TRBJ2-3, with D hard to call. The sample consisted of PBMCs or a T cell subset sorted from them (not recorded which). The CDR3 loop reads CASSPARVDTQYF. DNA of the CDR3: TGTGCCAGCAGTCCAGCTCGGGTGGATACGCAGTATTTT.